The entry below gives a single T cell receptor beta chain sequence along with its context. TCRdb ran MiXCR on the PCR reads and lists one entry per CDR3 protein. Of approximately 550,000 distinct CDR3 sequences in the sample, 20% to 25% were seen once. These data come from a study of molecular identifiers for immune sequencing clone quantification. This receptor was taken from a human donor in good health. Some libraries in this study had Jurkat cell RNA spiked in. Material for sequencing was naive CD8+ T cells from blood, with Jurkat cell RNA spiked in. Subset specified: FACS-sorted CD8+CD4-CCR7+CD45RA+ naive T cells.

The CDR3 protein is CASSKRTVDYGYTF. DNA for the CDR3: TGTGCCAGCAGCAAAAGGACAGTTGACTATGGCTACACCTTC. The chain links TRBV21-1 to TRBJ1-2; TRBD1, the table's D call, was not compared with the DNA. TRBV21-1 is labeled a pseudogene. This CDR3 comprises 14 residues.